This passage covers 14 T cell receptor beta chains from one sample sequenced in a study of cytomegalovirus exposure and HLA in healthy donors. It was with 60 Vbeta and 13 Jbeta primers that the PCR ran. Clones were read by immunoSEQ multiplex PCR, and TCRdb kept only the in-frame ones, dropping some. The sample has about 94,000 clones; approximately 7.6% are singletons. Sequenced: PBMCs. The receptors shown here come from a man over 45 in good health and CMV-seronegative.

This clone was seen a handful of times. The gene calls are TRBV2 and TRBJ2-5; possibly TRBD1 for D (6 bases). Trimming took off 6 bases at V and 4 bases at J, with 18 bases between the two ends. This CDR3 spans 15 amino acids. Germline CDR1 and CDR2: SNHLY and FYNNEI. CDR3 protein: CASRREQGRGETQYF. CDR3 DNA: TGTGCCAGCAGGAGGGAACAGGGTAGAGGAGAGACCCAGTACTTC.

The CDR3 region has the DNA TGTGCCAGCAGCTTATTACAGGGCTCACATAATTCACCCCTCCACTTT. Translating it yields CASSLLQGSHNSPLHF. The chain has TRBV5-4 and TRBJ1-6; possibly TRBD1 for D (6 bases). The CDR3 spans 16 residues. The germline gives CDR1 SGHNT, CDR2 YYREEE (reference sequence). The V end was cut by 2 bases, the J end by 5 bases, with 14 bases between. The full variable domain, in which reference TRBV5-4 and TRBJ1-6 provide the parts outside the CDR3, is ETGVTQSPTHLIKTRGQQVTLRCSSQSGHNTVSWYQQALGQGPQFIFQYYREEENGRGNFPPRFSGLQFPNYSSELNVNALELDDSALYLCASSLLQGSHNSPLHFGNGTRLTVT.

This clone was seen only a few times. The V gene is TRBV28, the J gene TRBJ1-1; no firm D call. The CDR3 runs 12 residues. Germline V gene lookup returns CDR1 MDHEN and CDR2 SYDVKM. The V end lost 2 bases, the J end lost 5 bases, and 6 bases lay between the germline ends. CDR3 DNA sequence: TGTGCCAGCAGTTTACTAGGTACTGAAGCTTTCTTT. This gives the protein CASSLLGTEAFF.

This clone occurred a few times. The rearrangement joins TRBV2 to TRBJ2-7, with D maybe TRBD1 (6 bases). Trimming cost V 7 bases and J 2 bases, with 9 bases left between them. The CDR3 totals 12 residues. Germline CDR1 SNHLY, CDR2 FYNNEI. CDR3 DNA sequence: TGTGCCAGCACGAACAGGGCCTACGAGCAGTACTTC. It translates to CASTNRAYEQYF.

The table lists this clone with a few counts. V usage is TRBV19 and J usage is TRBJ2-5, with D unclear. This CDR3 spans 14 amino acids. Trimming shortened V by 4 bases and J by 5 bases, and 14 bases separated the two germline ends. The germline CDR1 and CDR2 sequences are LNHDA and SQIVND (reference sequence). The CDR3 protein is CASSKGSWRETQYF. The CDR3 DNA follows: TGTGCCAGTAGTAAAGGATCCTGGCGGGAGACCCAGTACTTC.

This chain connects TRBV6-4 to TRBJ1-2, with D perhaps matching TRBD1 (6 bases). Trimming cost V 3 bases and J 3 bases, with 17 bases left between them. The germline gives CDR1 MRHNA, CDR2 SNTAGT. The CDR3 extends over 16 amino acids. The CDR3 DNA sequence: TGTGCCAGCAGTGAAGATGGGGGCAGCGGCTACTATGGCTACACCTTC. It codes for CASSEDGGSGYYGYTF.

There are a few counts of this clone. The V call is TRBV4-1, the J call TRBJ2-3; 10 bases match TRBD2. The CDR3 is 15 residues long. V dropped 1 base and J dropped 5; count of bases not matched to a gene: 3. The germline V gene encodes CDR1 MGHRA and CDR2 YSYEKL. The CDR3: CASSQVGTSVDTQYF. The CDR3 DNA is TGCGCCAGCAGCCAAGTAGGGACTAGCGTAGATACGCAGTATTTT.

This clone showed up just a few times. The chain is built from TRBV30 and TRBJ2-7, with 8 bases fitting TRBD2. The CDR3 sequence is 10 residues long. V shed 5 bases and J 8 bases; nucleotides not matched to a gene: 2. Germline CDR1 and CDR2: GTSNPN and SVGIG (reference sequence). The CDR3: CAWGTRKQYF. DNA of the CDR3: TGTGCCTGGGGGACTAGAAAGCAGTACTTC.

Only a few counts were recorded for this clone. The genes are TRBV7-2 and TRBJ1-6, with a tentative D call TRBD1 (5 bases). The CDR3 is made up of 13 amino acids. CDR1 is SGHTA, CDR2 FQGNSA, per germline. With 4 bases removed from V and 7 bases from J, the gap between germline ends came to 8 bases. CDR3 region: CASSSDRNSPLHF. CDR3 bases: TGTGCCAGCAGCTCAGACAGAAATTCACCCCTCCACTTT.

This clone was counted a few times. This chain links TRBV27 with TRBJ1-2; D is undetermined. V gave up 0 bases and J gave up 8 bases, with 16 bases separating them. The CDR3 is made up of 15 amino acids. Germline lookup yields CDR1 MNHEY and CDR2 SMNVEV (reference sequence). As DNA, the CDR3 is TGTGCCAGCAGTTTATCTGGTCGTGAGGAAGACGGCTACACCTTC. This encodes CASSLSGREEDGYTF.

The sample holds a few counts of this clone. V and J are TRBV14 and TRBJ1-2; TRBD1 is a possible D gene (6 bases). The CDR3 covers 12 residues. V lost 4 bases and J 6 bases, leaving 9 bases between the germline ends. The germline V gene has CDR1 SGHDN and CDR2 FVKESK. CDR3 coding DNA: TGTGCCAGCAGCCGCGACAGGCATGGCTACACCTTC. Its translation: CASSRDRHGYTF.

The V and J genes are TRBV4-3 and TRBJ2-7; a weak D match, TRBD1 (5 bases). Looked up from germline, CDR1 is LGHNA and CDR2 is YSLEER. The CDR3 totals 14 residues. V was shortened by 1 base and J by 7 bases, with 14 bases between the two germline ends. The CDR3 DNA follows: TGCGCCAGCAGCCAAGCGCCCGATTCAGGGGAGCAGTACTTC. Amino acids: CASSQAPDSGEQYF.

The rearrangement joins TRBV28 to TRBJ2-1, with 10 bases matching TRBD2. V gave up 8 bases and J gave up 7 bases; unmatched junction bases: 8. Looked up from germline, CDR1 is MDHEN and CDR2 is SYDVKM. The CDR3 is 14 residues long. Here the CDR3 reads CASGTSARGNEQFF. In nucleotides, the CDR3 is TGTGCCAGCGGGACTAGCGCCAGGGGGAATGAGCAGTTCTTC.

The chain has TRBV19 and TRBJ2-7, with TRBD2 matching over 7 bases. The germline CDR1 and CDR2 sequences are LNHDA and SQIVND (reference sequence). The junction had 9 bases not matched to a gene; V was cut back by 3 bases and J by 4 bases. The CDR3 sequence is 15 residues long. CDR3 in amino acids: CASSIISGSSYEQYF. In nucleotides, the CDR3 is TGTGCCAGTAGTATTATTAGCGGGTCTTCTTACGAGCAGTACTTC. The whole variable domain, remainder taken from reference TRBV19 and TRBJ2-7, is DGGITQSPKYLFRKEGQNVTLSCEQNLNHDAMYWYRQDPGQGLRLIYYSQIVNDFQKGDIAEGYSVSREKKESFPLTVTSAQKNPTAFYLCASSIISGSSYEQYFGPGTRLTVT.